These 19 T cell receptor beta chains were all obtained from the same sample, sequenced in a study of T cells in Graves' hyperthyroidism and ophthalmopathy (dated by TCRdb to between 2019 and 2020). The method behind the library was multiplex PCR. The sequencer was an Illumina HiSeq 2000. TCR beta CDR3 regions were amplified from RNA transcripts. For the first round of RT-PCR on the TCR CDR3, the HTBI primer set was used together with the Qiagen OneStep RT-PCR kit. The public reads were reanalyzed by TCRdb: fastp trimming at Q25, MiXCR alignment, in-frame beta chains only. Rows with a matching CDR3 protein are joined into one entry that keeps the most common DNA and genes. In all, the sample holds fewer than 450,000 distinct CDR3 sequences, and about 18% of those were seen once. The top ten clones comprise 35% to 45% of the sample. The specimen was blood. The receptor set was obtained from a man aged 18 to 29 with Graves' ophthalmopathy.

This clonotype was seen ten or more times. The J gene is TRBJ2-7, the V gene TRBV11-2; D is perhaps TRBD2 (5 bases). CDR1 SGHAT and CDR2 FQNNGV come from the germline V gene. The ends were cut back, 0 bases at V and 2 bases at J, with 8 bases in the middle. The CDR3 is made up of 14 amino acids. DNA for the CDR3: TGTGCCAGCAGCTTAGATCGGAGGCCCTACGAGCAGTACTTC. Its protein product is CASSLDRRPYEQYF.

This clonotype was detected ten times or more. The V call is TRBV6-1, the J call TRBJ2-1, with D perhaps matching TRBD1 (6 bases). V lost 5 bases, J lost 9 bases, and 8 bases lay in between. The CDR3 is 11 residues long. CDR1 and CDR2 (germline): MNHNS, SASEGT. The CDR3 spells CASSTGPEQFF. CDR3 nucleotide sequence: TGTGCCAGCAGTACAGGGCCTGAGCAGTTCTTC.

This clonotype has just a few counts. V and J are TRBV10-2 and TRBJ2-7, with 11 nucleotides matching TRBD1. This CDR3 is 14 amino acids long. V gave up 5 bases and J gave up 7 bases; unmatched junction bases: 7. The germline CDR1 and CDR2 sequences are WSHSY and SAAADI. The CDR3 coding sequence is TGCGCCAGCAGTAAAGGACAGGGGGCGCTTGAGCAGTACTTC. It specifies CASSKGQGALEQYF.

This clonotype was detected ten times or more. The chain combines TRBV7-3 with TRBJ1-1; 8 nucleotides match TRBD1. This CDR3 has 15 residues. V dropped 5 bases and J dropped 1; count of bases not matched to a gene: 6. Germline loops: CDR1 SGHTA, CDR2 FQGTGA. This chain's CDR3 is CASSPQGTGNTEAFF. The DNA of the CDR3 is TGTGCCAGCAGCCCTCAGGGGACAGGGAACACTGAAGCTTTCTTT.

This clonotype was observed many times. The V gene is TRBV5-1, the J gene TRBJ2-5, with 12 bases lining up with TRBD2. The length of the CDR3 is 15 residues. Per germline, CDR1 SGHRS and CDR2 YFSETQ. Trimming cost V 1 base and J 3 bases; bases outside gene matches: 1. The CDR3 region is CASSLPSGGEETQYF. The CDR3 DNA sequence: TGCGCCAGCAGCTTGCCTAGCGGGGGGGAAGAGACCCAGTACTTC.

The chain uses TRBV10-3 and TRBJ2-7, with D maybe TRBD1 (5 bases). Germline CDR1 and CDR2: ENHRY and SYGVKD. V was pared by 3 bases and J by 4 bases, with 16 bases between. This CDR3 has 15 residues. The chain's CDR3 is CAISEGGATIYEQYF. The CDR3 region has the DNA TGTGCCATCAGTGAAGGTGGGGCTACCATTTACGAGCAGTACTTC.

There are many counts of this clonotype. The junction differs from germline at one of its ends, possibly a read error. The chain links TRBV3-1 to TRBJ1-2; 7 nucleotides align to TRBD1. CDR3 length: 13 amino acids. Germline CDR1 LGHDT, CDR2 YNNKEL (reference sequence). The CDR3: CASSQGTVYGYTF. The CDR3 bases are TGTGCCAGCAGTCAAGGGACAGTCTATGGCTACACCTTC.

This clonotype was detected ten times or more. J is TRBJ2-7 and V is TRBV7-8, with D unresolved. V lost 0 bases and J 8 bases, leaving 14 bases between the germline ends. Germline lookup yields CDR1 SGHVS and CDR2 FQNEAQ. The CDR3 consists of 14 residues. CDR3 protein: CASSLARHTTQQYF. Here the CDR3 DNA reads TGTGCCAGCAGCTTAGCGAGACACACTACGCAGCAGTACTTC.

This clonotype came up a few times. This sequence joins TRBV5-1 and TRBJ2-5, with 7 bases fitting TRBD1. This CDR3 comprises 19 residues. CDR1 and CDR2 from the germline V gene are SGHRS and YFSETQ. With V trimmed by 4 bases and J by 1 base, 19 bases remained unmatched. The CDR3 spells CASSPLGRYRDSRQETQYF. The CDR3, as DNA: TGCGCCAGCAGCCCCCTTGGCCGATACCGGGACAGCCGCCAAGAGACCCAGTACTTC.

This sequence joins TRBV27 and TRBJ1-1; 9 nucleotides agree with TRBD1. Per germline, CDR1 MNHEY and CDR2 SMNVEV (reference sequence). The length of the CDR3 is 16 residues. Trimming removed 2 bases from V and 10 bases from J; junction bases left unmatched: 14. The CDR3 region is CASSLVGSGTGFGAFF. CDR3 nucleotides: TGTGCCAGCAGTTTAGTCGGTTCGGGGACAGGGTTCGGAGCTTTCTTT.

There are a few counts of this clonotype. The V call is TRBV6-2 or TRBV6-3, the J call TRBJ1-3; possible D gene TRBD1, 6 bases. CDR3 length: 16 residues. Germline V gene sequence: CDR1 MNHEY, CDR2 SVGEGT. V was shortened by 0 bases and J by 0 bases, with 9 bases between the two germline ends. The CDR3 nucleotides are TGTGCCAGCAGTTACTCGAGGGGGTACTCTGGAAACACCATATATTTT. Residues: CASSYSRGYSGNTIYF.

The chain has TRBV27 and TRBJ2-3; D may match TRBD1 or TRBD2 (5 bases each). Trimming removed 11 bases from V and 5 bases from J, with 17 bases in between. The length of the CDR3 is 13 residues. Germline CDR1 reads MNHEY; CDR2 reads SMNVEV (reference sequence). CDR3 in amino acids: CAAAGAQVDTQYF. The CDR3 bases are TGTGCCGCGGCCGGGGCGCAGGTAGATACGCAGTATTTT.

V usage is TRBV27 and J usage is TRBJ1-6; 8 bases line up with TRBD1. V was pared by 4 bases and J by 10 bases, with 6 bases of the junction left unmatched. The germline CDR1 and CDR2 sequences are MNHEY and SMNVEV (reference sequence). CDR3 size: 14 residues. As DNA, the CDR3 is TGTGCCAGCAGTTCCGGGACAGGCAAATCACCCCTCCACTTT. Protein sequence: CASSSGTGKSPLHF.

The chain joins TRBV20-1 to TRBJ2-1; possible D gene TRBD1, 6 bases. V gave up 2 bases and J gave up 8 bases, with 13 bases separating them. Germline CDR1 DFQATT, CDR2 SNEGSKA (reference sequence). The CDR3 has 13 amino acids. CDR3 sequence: CSARQGSGDEQFF. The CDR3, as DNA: TGCAGTGCTAGACAGGGGTCAGGCGATGAGCAGTTCTTC.

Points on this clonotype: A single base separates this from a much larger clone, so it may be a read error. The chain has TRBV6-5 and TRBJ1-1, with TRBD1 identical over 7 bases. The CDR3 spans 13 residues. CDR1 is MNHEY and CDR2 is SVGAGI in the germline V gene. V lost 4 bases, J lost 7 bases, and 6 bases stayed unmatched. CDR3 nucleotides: TGTGCCAGCAGTTCAGAGACAGGGCTTGAAGCTTTCTTT. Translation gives CASSSETGLEAFF.

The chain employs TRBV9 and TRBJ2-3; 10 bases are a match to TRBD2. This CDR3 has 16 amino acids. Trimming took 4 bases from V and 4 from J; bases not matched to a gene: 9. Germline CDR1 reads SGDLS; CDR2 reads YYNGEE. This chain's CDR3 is CASSNRAGGPPDTQYF. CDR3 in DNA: TGTGCCAGCAGCAACAGAGCGGGGGGGCCCCCAGATACGCAGTATTTT.

The CDR3 DNA follows: TGTGCCAGCTCACCACTGCCGGGACTAGCGGGGGAGATCTACAATGAGCAGTTCTTC. Translation gives CASSPLPGLAGEIYNEQFF. The chain carries TRBV2 and TRBJ2-1; 14 positions agree with TRBD2. The CDR3 is made up of 19 amino acids. Germline V gene data show CDR1 as SNHLY and CDR2 as FYNNEI. V shed 8 bases and J 3 bases; nucleotides not matched to a gene: 15.

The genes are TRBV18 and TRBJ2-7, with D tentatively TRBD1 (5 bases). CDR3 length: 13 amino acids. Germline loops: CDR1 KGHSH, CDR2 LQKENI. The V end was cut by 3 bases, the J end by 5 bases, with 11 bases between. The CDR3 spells CASSPWGSHEQYF. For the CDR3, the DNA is TGTGCCAGCTCACCGTGGGGCAGCCACGAGCAGTACTTC. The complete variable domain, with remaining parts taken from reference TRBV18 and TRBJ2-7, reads NAGVMQNPRHLVRRRGQEARLRCSPMKGHSHVYWYRQLPEEGLKFMVYLQKENIIDESGMPKERFSAEFPKEGPSILRIQQVVRGDSAAYFCASSPWGSHEQYFGPGTRLTVT.

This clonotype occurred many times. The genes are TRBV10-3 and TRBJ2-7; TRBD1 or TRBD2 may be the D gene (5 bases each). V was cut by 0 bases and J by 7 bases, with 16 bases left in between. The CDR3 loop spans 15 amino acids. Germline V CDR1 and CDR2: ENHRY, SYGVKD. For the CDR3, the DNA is TGTGCCATCAGTGAGTCCGGGACCTCGCGCGGGGAGCAGTACTTC. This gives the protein CAISESGTSRGEQYF.